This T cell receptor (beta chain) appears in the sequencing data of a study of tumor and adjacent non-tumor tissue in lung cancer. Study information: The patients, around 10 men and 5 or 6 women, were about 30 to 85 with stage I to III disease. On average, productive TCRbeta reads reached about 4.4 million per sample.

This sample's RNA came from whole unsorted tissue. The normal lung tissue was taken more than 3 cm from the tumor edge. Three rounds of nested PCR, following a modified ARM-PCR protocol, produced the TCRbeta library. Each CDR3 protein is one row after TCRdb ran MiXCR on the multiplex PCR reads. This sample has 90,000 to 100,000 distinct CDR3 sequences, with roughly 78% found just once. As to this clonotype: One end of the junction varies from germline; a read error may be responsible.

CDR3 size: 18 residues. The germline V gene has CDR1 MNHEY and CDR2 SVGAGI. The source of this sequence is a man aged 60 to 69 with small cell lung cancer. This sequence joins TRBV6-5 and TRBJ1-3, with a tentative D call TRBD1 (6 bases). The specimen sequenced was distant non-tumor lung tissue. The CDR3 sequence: CAISYSMGGGGSGSTIYF. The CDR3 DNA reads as TGTGCCATCAGTTACTCGATGGGAGGGGGGGGTTCTGGAAGCACCATATATTTT.